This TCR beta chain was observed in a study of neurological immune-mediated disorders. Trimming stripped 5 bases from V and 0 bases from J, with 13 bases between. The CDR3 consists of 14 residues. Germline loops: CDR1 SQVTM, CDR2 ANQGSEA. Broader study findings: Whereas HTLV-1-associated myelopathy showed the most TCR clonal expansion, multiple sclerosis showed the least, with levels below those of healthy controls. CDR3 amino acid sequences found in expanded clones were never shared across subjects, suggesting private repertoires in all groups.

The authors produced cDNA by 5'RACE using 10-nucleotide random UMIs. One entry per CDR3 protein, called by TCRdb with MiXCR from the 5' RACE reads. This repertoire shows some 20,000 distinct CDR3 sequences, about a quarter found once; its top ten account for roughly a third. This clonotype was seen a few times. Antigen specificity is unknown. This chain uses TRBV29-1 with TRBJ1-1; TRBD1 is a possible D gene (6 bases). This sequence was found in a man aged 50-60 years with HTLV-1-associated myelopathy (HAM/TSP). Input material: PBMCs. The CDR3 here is CSVQKAGVNTEAFF. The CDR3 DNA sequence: TGCAGCGTTCAAAAGGCAGGGGTGAACACTGAAGCTTTCTTT.